This passage covers 28 T cell receptor beta chains from one sample sequenced in a study of cytotoxic CD8 clonotypes in ibrutinib-treated CLL. TCRdb's table, derived via immunoSEQ multiplex PCR, lists solely in-frame clones and lacks some. The table has approximately 210,000 clones, about two thirds seen once; the top ten hold around 15%. Sequenced here: PBMCs, sampled after 24 months of ibrutinib treatment. These receptors originate from a human donor with chronic lymphocytic leukemia.

The rearrangement uses TRBV6-5 and TRBJ1-2; D gene uncertain. Germline V lookup: CDR1 MNHEY, CDR2 SVGAGI. The CDR3 extends over 11 amino acids. The V end was cut by 6 bases, the J end by 6 bases, with 8 bases between. The CDR3 loop is CASRSSNGYTF. The CDR3 DNA reads TGTGCCAGCAGAAGCTCCAATGGCTACACCTTC.

The chain uses TRBV6-4 and TRBJ1-1; tentatively, D is TRBD1 (5 bases). CDR3 length equals 15 residues. Looked up from germline, CDR1 is MRHNA and CDR2 is SNTAGT. Trimming cost V 6 bases and J 4 bases, with 18 bases left between them. CDR3 DNA: TGTGCCAGCAGCCTCGGGGCGGGGGACGGCACTGAAGCTTTCTTT. Translated: CASSLGAGDGTEAFF.

The rearrangement links TRBV19 to TRBJ1-1, with 8 nucleotides matching TRBD1. V was pared by 7 bases and J by 1 base, with 5 bases of the junction left unmatched. The germline gives CDR1 LNHDA, CDR2 SQIVND (reference sequence). This CDR3 is built from 14 residues. Written as DNA, the CDR3 is TGTGCCAGTACCGCGACAGGGGCGAACACTGAAGCTTTCTTT. This codes for CASTATGANTEAFF.

This rearrangement joins TRBV15 to TRBJ2-3; 14 bases map to TRBD2. Germline CDR1 reads LNHNV; CDR2 reads YYDKDF (reference sequence). V lost 5 bases to trimming and J lost 4 bases; unmatched junction nucleotides: 5. CDR3 size: 16 residues. The CDR3 spells CATSVGLAGGADTQYF. The CDR3 region has the DNA TGTGCCACCAGCGTAGGACTAGCGGGAGGCGCAGATACGCAGTATTTT.

About this clone: Other nucleotide sequences from this sample produce the same CDR3. J is TRBJ2-5 and V is TRBV5-6, with D unclear. V lost 4 bases and J lost 2, with 9 bases in between. Germline CDR1 SGHDT, CDR2 YYEEEE. The CDR3 sequence is 13 residues long. The CDR3 loop is CASSLVQQETQYF. The CDR3 DNA is TGTGCCAGCAGCCTGGTCCAGCAAGAGACCCAGTACTTC. The entire variable domain, with the rest obtained from reference TRBV5-6 and TRBJ2-5, is as follows: DAGVTQSPTHLIKTRGQQVTLRCSPKSGHDTVSWYQQALGQGPQFIFQYYEEEERQRGNFPDRFSGHQFPNYSSELNVNALLLGDSALYLCASSLVQQETQYFGPGTRLLVL.

This rearrangement joins TRBV30 to TRBJ2-7, with 10 bases matching TRBD1. CDR1 and CDR2 (germline): GTSNPN, SVGIG (reference sequence). Trimming removed 2 bases from V and 10 bases from J; junction bases left unmatched: 14. CDR3 length: 15 residues. The CDR3: CAWSRTTGGPPGQYF. CDR3 DNA sequence: TGTGCCTGGAGTAGAACGACAGGGGGCCCGCCGGGCCAGTACTTC.

The genes are TRBV5-1 and TRBJ2-5; no reliable D call. The germline V and J ends were trimmed by 4 bases and 3 bases, with 10 bases remaining between them. Germline V gene data show CDR1 as SGHRS and CDR2 as YFSETQ. The CDR3 is 13 amino acids. CDR3 in amino acids: CASSPGVEETQYF. DNA of the CDR3: TGCGCCAGCAGCCCGGGCGTAGAAGAGACCCAGTACTTC.

This chain links TRBV2 with TRBJ2-3; D is possibly TRBD2 (6 bases). The V end lost 4 bases, the J end lost 5 bases, and 7 bases lay between the germline ends. Germline CDR1 SNHLY, CDR2 FYNNEI. This CDR3 region has 12 residues. The CDR3: CASSGGLDTQYF. The CDR3 nucleotides are TGTGCCAGCAGTGGGGGACTAGATACGCAGTATTTT.

The V and J genes are TRBV5-6 and TRBJ2-2; the D gene is possibly TRBD1 (6 bases). The ends were cut back, 4 bases at V and 1 base at J, with 14 bases in the middle. There are 16 residues in the CDR3. Per germline, CDR1 SGHDT and CDR2 YYEEEE. For the CDR3, the DNA is TGTGCCAGCAGCCGGCTGGGGACACAGAACACCGGGGAGCTGTTTTTT. Its protein product is CASSRLGTQNTGELFF.

The rearrangement joins TRBV15 to TRBJ2-1, with unresolved D. Germline V gene lookup returns CDR1 LNHNV and CDR2 YYDKDF (reference sequence). The CDR3 sequence is 16 residues long. With 3 bases removed from V and 8 bases from J, the gap between germline ends came to 20 bases. DNA of the CDR3: TGTGCCACCAGCAGCCATTGGTCGTCTCCGGACGATGAGCAGTTCTTC. Translated, it gives CATSSHWSSPDDEQFF.

V gene TRBV7-9 combines with J gene TRBJ2-7; 12 bases map to TRBD2. This CDR3 is 17 amino acids long. J was trimmed by 3 bases and V by 2 bases; bases with no gene match: 8. Germline CDR1 and CDR2: SEHNR and FQNEAQ (reference sequence). The CDR3 DNA follows: TGTGCCAGCAGCTTAACTTCCGGACTAGCGGGAAGCTACGAGCAGTACTTC. Protein sequence: CASSLTSGLAGSYEQYF. The full variable domain, with the rest looked up from reference TRBV7-9 and TRBJ2-7, is DTGVSQNPRHKITKRGQNVTFRCDPISEHNRLYWYRQTLGQGPEFLTYFQNEAQLEKSRLLSDRFSAERPKGSFSTLEIQRTEQGDSAMYLCASSLTSGLAGSYEQYFGPGTRLTVT.

V gene TRBV5-6 combines with J gene TRBJ2-3, with D perhaps matching TRBD2 (5 bases). The germline V gene encodes CDR1 SGHDT and CDR2 YYEEEE. V was pared by 4 bases and J by 7 bases, with 16 bases between. The CDR3 runs 14 residues. CDR3 DNA sequence: TGTGCCAGCAGCCCTATGGAGGAAGGGTATACGCAGTATTTT. As protein: CASSPMEEGYTQYF.

The chain employs TRBV5-6 and TRBJ2-7, with 10 bases fitting TRBD2. V trimming: 4 bases; J trimming: 3 bases; junction bases outside the gene matches: 4. CDR3 length: 14 amino acids. CDR1 is SGHDT, CDR2 YYEEEE, per germline. The CDR3 DNA reads as TGTGCCAGCAGCCCACGGACTAGCGGCTACGAGCAGTACTTC. Translation gives CASSPRTSGYEQYF.

DNA for the CDR3: TGTGCCAGCAACCGACCTGGGGTTTCTGGAAACACCATATATTTT. Residues: CASNRPGVSGNTIYF. The chain employs TRBV7-2 and TRBJ1-3; the D is unclear. Germline-derived CDR1 and CDR2 are SGHTA and FQGNSA. Trimming stripped 7 bases from V and 1 base from J, with 14 bases between. CDR3 length equals 15 residues. The full variable domain, with the rest looked up from reference TRBV7-2 and TRBJ1-3, is GAGVSQSPSNKVTEKGKDVELRCDPISGHTALYWYRQSLGQGLEFLIYFQGNSAPDKSGLPSDRFSAERTGGSVSTLTIQRTQQEDSAVYLCASNRPGVSGNTIYFGEGSWLTVV.

A single count supports this clone. V is TRBV5-6 and J is TRBJ1-2; 10 nucleotides match TRBD1. V shed 4 bases, J shed 5 bases, and the junction held 8 bases outside the gene matches. This CDR3 is built from 15 residues. From germline, CDR1 is SGHDT and CDR2 YYEEEE. CDR3 in DNA: TGTGCCAGCAGCAGCGACAGGGGGCGCGGGTATGGCTACACCTTC. As protein: CASSSDRGRGYGYTF.

The J gene is TRBJ2-1, the V gene TRBV2, with D uncertain. The CDR3 is 10 residues long. Looked up from germline, CDR1 is SNHLY and CDR2 is FYNNEI. Trimming pared 4 bases from V and 8 bases from J, leaving 3 bases between. The CDR3 region is CASSVHEQFF. CDR3 nucleotides: TGTGCCAGCAGTGTCCATGAGCAGTTCTTC.

This sequence joins TRBV4-3 and TRBJ2-2, with 15 bases aligning to TRBD2. V trimming: 1 base; J trimming: 4 bases; junction bases outside the gene matches: 13. The length of the CDR3 is 21 residues. Germline V gene data show CDR1 as LGHNA and CDR2 as YSLEER. CDR3 protein: CASSQARTSGRAGRFTGELFF. The CDR3 region has the DNA TGCGCCAGCAGCCAAGCAAGGACTAGCGGGAGGGCCGGTCGTTTCACCGGGGAGCTGTTTTTT.

This clone showed up just a few times. The chain uses TRBV28 and TRBJ2-7, with D unresolved. The V end lost 1 base, the J end lost 1 base, and 8 bases lay between the germline ends. This CDR3 has 14 amino acids. The germline V gene has CDR1 MDHEN and CDR2 SYDVKM. The CDR3 region is CASSLSGFSYEQYF. The CDR3 coding sequence is TGTGCCAGCAGTTTATCTGGGTTTTCCTACGAGCAGTACTTC.

The rearrangement joins TRBV27 to TRBJ1-4; D call uncertain. The length of the CDR3 is 15 residues. V was cut by 3 bases and J by 0 bases, with 8 bases left in between. Germline V gene lookup returns CDR1 MNHEY and CDR2 SMNVEV (reference sequence). The CDR3 reads CASSFRLATNEKLFF. The CDR3, as DNA: TGTGCCAGCAGTTTTAGGCTCGCAACTAATGAAAAACTGTTTTTT.

The V and J genes are TRBV9 and TRBJ2-1; D is undetermined. Trimming cost V 3 bases and J 2 bases, with 9 bases left between them. Germline assignment: CDR1 SGDLS and CDR2 YYNGEE. The CDR3 is made up of 14 amino acids. DNA of the CDR3: TGTGCCAGCAGCGACCGAATAGCCTACAATGAGCAGTTCTTC. This gives the protein CASSDRIAYNEQFF.

This clone turned up a few times. The chain employs TRBV14 and TRBJ2-1; the match to TRBD2 covers 8 bases. V was clipped by 1 base and J by 6 bases; unmatched bases: 11. The CDR3 contains 17 residues. Germline assignment: CDR1 SGHDN and CDR2 FVKESK. The CDR3 DNA is TGTGCCAGCAGCCAAGTCTATGCGGGACTAGTGTCCAATGAGCAGTTCTTC. Translated, it gives CASSQVYAGLVSNEQFF.

This clone was recorded a few times. The V and J genes are TRBV15 and TRBJ2-7, with D possibly TRBD1 on 6 matching bases. Trimming cost V 2 bases and J 4 bases, with 9 bases left between them. Looked up from germline, CDR1 is LNHNV and CDR2 is YYDKDF (reference sequence). This CDR3 has 13 amino acids. The CDR3 spells CATSRQGLYEQYF. The CDR3 DNA reads as TGTGCCACCAGCAGACAGGGGCTGTACGAGCAGTACTTC.

This clone showed up just a few times. The chain is built from TRBV4-2 and TRBJ1-2; 8 bases match TRBD1. The V segment lost 2 bases and the J segment 2 bases; nucleotides outside the gene matches: 7. The germline gives CDR1 LGHNA, CDR2 YNFKEQ. CDR3 length: 16 amino acids. CDR3 coding DNA: TGTGCCAGCAGCCAATCCCGGGACAGGTTAAACTATGGCTACACCTTC. Translated, it gives CASSQSRDRLNYGYTF.

The CDR3 DNA is TGTGCCAGCTCACAGGGACAGGAACTTGAAGCTTTCTTT. This sequence encodes CASSQGQELEAFF. This chain links TRBV18 with TRBJ1-1; 8 bases match TRBD1. Germline CDR1 reads KGHSH; CDR2 reads LQKENI. The CDR3 has 13 residues. V shed 4 bases, J shed 7 bases, and the junction held 5 bases outside the gene matches.

The chain joins TRBV5-1 to TRBJ2-7; 11 nucleotides agree with TRBD2. V lost 4 bases, J lost 0 bases, and 6 bases stayed unmatched. The CDR3 has 16 amino acids. Germline V CDR1 and CDR2: SGHRS, YFSETQ. Here the CDR3 DNA reads TGCGCCAGCAGCGGAGTAGCGGGAGGGCCCTCCTACGAGCAGTACTTC. This encodes CASSGVAGGPSYEQYF.

This clone was counted only a few times. The J gene is TRBJ1-2, the V gene TRBV27; a weak D match, TRBD1 (5 bases). CDR3 length equals 15 residues. Trimming removed 0 bases at V and 1 base at J, with 9 bases between. Germline lookup yields CDR1 MNHEY and CDR2 SMNVEV (reference sequence). CDR3 region: CASSLSAGGNYGYTF. CDR3 bases: TGTGCCAGCAGTTTATCGGCCGGGGGTAACTATGGCTACACCTTC.

This clone has only one observation. The chain couples TRBV6-5 to TRBJ1-1; tentatively, D is TRBD1 (6 bases). The CDR3 is 14 amino acids. V lost 2 bases and J 3 bases, leaving 10 bases between the germline ends. CDR1 is MNHEY and CDR2 is SVGAGI in the germline V gene. The CDR3 sequence is CASSYLQGHTEAFF. Here the CDR3 DNA reads TGTGCCAGCAGTTACCTACAGGGACACACTGAAGCTTTCTTT.

The CDR3 sequence: CASSSNPTGFETQYF. The CDR3 DNA reads TGTGCCAGCAGCTCAAACCCCACAGGGTTTGAGACCCAGTACTTC. This rearrangement joins TRBV7-3 to TRBJ2-5, with D perhaps TRBD1 (6 bases). Trimming removed 4 bases at V and 5 bases at J, with 17 bases between. Germline V gene sequence: CDR1 SGHTA, CDR2 FQGTGA. The CDR3 totals 15 residues.